This T cell receptor (beta chain) was captured in a study of metastatic and nonmetastatic thyroid tumors (dated by TCRdb to about 2020). For the wider study: Repertoires from peripheral blood and from tumor or nodule tissue samples of malignant and benign thyroid patients were compared. On the study overall, not on this receptor specifically: TCR beta diversity was reported as significantly higher in malignant tumors than in benign nodules, in both blood and tumor samples.

The library was generated by PCR. These reads were obtained on an Illumina HiSeq 4000. High-throughput sequencing was used to profile the TCR beta-chain CDR3 region of every patient. Turning to the authors' computational methods: A classifier to discriminate distant-metastatic papillary thyroid cancer patients was built from CDR3 differences across clinicopathological groups. The Shannon index was used to assess repertoire diversity, and the Morisita-Horn index was used to assess tumor-blood repertoire similarity. In TCRdb, the public reads were trimmed at Q25 with fastp and aligned with MiXCR, with productive beta chains retained. The V and J calls shown here were made by TCRdb, not taken from the authors' results. This sample is represented by roughly 13,000 clones; approximately 26% of them were singletons. The top ten constitute 18% of the sample. No patient had received any treatment before thyroid surgery. Patient clinical samples collected from the early 2010s to the late 2010s were retrospectively analysed using T-cell receptor beta sequencing.

A few counts support this clone. Its antigen target is currently unknown. Base qualities are not at hand, and no much larger clone is one base apart. The material sequenced was tumor tissue. The receptor was derived from a female donor with papillary thyroid cancer or a benign thyroid nodule (not recorded which). Some clones in this sample may be carry-over from other donors' samples.

The DNA is as follows: TGCAGCGCCACGACTAGCGGGGGGGAGACCCAGTACTTC. This sequence encodes CSATTSGGETQYF. The chain was built from TRBV29-1 and TRBJ2-5; 13 middle bases align to TRBD2. Counted from cysteine to phenylalanine, this CDR3 has 13 amino acids. Only the CDR3 DNA stays, 39 bases, in frame from base 1. V lost 7 bases and J lost 5 bases, and the count of bases not matched to a germline gene is 4. In the germline V gene, CDR1 corresponds to SQVTM and CDR2 to ANQGSEA.